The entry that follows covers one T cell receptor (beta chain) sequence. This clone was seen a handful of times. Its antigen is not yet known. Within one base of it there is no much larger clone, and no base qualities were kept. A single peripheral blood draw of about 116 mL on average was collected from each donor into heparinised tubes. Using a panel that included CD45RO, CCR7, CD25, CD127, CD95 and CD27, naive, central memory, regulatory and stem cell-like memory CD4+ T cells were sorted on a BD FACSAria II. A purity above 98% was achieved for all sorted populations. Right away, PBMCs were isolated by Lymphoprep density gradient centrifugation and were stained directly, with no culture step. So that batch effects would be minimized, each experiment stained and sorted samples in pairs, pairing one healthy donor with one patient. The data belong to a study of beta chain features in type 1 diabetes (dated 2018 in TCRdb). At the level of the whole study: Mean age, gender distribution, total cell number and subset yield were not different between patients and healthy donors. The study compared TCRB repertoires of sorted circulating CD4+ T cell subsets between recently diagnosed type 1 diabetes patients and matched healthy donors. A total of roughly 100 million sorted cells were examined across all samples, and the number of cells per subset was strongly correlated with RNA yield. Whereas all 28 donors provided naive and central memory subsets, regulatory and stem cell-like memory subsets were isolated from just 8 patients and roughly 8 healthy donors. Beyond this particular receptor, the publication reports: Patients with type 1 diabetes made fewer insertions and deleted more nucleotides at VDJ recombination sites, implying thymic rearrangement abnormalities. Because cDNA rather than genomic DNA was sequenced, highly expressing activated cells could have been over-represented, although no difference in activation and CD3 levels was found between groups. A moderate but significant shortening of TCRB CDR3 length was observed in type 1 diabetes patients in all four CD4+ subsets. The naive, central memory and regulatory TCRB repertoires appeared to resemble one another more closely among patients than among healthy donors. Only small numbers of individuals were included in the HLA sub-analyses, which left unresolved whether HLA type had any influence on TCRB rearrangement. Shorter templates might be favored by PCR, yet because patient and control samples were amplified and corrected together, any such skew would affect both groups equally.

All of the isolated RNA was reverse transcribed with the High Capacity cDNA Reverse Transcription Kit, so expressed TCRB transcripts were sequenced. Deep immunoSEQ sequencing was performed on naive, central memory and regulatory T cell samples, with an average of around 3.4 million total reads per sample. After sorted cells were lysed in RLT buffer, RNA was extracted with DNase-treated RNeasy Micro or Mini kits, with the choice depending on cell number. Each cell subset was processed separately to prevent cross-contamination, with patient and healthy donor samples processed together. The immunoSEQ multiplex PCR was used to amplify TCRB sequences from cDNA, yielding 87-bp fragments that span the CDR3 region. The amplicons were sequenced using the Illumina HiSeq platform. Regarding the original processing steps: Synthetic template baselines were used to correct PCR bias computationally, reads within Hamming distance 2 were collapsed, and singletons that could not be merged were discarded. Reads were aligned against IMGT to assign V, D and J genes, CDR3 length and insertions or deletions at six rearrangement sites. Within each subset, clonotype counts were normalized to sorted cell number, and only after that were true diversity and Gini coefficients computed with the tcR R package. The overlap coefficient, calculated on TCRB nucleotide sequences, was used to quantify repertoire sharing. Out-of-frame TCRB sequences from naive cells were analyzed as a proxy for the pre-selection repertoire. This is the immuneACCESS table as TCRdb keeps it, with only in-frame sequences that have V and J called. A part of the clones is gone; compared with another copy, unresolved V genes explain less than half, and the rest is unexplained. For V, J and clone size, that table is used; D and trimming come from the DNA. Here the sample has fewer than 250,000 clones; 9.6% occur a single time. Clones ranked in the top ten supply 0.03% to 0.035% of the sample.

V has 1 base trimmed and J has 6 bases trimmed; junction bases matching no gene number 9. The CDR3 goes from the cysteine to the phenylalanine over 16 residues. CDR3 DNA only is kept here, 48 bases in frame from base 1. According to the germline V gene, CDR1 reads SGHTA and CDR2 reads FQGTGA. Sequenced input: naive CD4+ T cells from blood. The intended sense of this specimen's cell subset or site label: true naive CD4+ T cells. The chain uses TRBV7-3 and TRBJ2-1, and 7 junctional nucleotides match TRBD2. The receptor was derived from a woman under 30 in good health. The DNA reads TGTGCCAGCAGCTTAAGGGAGGGCCTCTATAGCAATGAGCAGTTCTTC. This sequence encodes CASSLREGLYSNEQFF. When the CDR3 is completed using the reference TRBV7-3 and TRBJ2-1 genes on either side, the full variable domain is GAGVSQTPSNKVTEKGKYVELRCDPISGHTALYWYRQSLGQGPEFLIYFQGTGAADDSGLPNDRFFAVRPEGSVSTLKIQRTERGDSAVYLCASSLREGLYSNEQFFGPGTRLTVL.